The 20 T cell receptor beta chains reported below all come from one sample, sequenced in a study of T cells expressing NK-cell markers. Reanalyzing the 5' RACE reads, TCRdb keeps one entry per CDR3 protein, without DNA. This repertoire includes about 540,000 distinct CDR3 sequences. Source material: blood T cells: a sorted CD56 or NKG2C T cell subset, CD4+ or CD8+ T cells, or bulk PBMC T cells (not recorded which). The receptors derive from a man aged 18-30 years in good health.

CDR3 sequence: CATTRAGVYNEQFF. V is TRBV6-1 and J is TRBJ2-1; TCRdb returns TRBD2, unconfirmable since there is no DNA. The CDR3 covers 14 residues. The V gene's germline CDR1 is MNHNS and CDR2 SASEGT.

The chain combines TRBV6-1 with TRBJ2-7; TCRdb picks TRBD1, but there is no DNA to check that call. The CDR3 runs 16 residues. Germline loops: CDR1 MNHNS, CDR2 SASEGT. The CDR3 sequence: CASSTEGGASSYEQYF.

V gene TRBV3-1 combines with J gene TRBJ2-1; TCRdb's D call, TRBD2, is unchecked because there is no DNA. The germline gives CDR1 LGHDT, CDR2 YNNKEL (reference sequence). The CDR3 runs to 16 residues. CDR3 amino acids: CASSHILAGMDSEQFF.

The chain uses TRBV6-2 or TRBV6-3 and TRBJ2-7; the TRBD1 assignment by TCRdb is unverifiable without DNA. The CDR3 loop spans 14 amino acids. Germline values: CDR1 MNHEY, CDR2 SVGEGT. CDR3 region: CASSYGTATDEQYF.

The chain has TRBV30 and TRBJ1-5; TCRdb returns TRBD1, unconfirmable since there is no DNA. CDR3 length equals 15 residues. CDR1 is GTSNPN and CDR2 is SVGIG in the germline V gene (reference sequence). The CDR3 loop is CAWSVAGQGSRAQHF.

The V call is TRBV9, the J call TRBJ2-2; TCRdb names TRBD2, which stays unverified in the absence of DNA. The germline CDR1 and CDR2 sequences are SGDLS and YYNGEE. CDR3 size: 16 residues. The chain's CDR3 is CASSVLSGVGTGELFF.

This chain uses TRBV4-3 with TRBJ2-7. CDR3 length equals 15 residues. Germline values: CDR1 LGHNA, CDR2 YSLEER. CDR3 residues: CASSQDSDGAYEQYF.

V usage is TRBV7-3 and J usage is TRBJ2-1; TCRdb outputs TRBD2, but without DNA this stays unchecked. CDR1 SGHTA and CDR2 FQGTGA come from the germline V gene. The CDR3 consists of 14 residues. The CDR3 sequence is CASSLWRAGDEQFF.

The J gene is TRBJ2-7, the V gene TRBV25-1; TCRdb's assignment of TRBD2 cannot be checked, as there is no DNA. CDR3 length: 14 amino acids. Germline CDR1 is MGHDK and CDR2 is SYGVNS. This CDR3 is CASSEGGGRREQYF.

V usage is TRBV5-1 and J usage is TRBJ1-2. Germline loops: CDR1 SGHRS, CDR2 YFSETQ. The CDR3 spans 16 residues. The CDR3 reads CASSLSRANLGYGYTF.

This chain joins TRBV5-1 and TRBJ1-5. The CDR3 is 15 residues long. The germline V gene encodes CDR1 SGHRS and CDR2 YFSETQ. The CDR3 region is CASRYLDDSNQPQHF. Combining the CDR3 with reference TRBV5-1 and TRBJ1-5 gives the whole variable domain KAGVTQTPRYLIKTRGQQVTLSCSPISGHRSVSWYQQTPGQGLQFLFEYFSETQRNKGNFPGRFSGRQFSNSRSEMNVSTLELGDSALYLCASRYLDDSNQPQHFGDGTRLSIL.

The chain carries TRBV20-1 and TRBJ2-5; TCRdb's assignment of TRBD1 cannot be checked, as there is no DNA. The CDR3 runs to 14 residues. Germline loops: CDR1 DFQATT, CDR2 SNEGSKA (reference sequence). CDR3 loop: CSASEGTAEETQYF.

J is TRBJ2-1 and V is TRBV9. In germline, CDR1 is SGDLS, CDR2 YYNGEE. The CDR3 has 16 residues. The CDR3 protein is CASSVGVGEYYNEQFF.

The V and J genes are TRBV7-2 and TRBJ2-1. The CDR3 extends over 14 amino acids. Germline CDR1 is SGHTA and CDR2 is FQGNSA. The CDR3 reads CASSLKSIDNEQFF.

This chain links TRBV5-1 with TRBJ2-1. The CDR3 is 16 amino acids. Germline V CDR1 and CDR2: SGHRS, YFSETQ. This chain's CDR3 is CASSSPAGSSYNEQFF.

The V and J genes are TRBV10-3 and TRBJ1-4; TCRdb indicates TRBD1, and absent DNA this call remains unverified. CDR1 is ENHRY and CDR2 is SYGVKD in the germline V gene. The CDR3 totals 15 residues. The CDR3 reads CAISEPGGAAEKLFF.

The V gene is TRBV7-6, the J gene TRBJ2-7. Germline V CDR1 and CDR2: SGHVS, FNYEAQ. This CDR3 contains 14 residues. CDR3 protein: CASSPGVDSYEQYF. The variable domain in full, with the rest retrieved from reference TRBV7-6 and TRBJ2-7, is GAGVSQSPRYKVTKRGQDVALRCDPISGHVSLYWYRQALGQGPEFLTYFNYEAQQDKSGLPNDRFSAERPEGSISTLTIQRTEQRDSAMYRCASSPGVDSYEQYFGPGTRLTVT.

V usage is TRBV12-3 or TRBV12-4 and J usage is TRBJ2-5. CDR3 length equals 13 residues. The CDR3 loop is CASSYIPSETQYF.

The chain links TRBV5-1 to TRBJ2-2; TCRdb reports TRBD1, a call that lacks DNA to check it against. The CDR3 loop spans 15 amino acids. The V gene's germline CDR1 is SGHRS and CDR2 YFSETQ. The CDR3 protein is CASSRTGPYTGELFF.

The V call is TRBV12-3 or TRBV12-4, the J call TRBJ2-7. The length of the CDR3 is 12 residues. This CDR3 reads CASSASTLNLYF.